The clone carrying this T cell receptor beta chain has only a few counts. The record originates from a study of early T cells in non-severe SARS-CoV-2 infection. Overall study context: Bulk RNA from unsorted whole blood was sequenced; chains were unpaired.

This CDR3 spans 18 amino acids. J lost 2 bases, V lost 4 bases, and 6 bases had no gene match. Germline-derived CDR1 and CDR2 are SGHTA and FQGNSA. Unique molecular identifiers (one per individual cDNA molecule) were attached. MiXCR, run by TCRdb on the 5' RACE reads, gives a single entry per CDR3 protein. The sample includes 45,000 to 55,000 distinct CDR3 sequences, 5.5% to 6.5% of them seen just once. Source: whole blood, taken at baseline. The receptor's source is an adult who was a healthcare worker with PCR-confirmed SARS-CoV-2 infection or an uninfected control (not recorded which). This chain uses TRBV7-2 with TRBJ2-3, with 16 bases fitting TRBD2. CDR3 region: CASSSGTSGGAITDTQYF. The CDR3 DNA reads TGTGCCAGCAGCTCCGGGACTAGCGGGGGGGCTATCACAGATACGCAGTATTTT.